This is a list of T cell receptor beta chains from one sample in a study of a mutant IDH1 vaccine in newly diagnosed glioma. Antigens for these TCRs are unknown. Clones were sequenced by immunoSEQ multiplex PCR, and TCRdb holds only the in-frame ones, with some missing. Found here are about 62,000 clones, about 91% of them singletons; the top ten hold around 2%. This specimen consisted of PBMCs, obtained from a glioma patient whose treatment included an IDH1 peptide vaccine. The receptor source for this set is a middle-aged man with glioma. CDR3s include the opening cysteine and the closing phenylalanine or tryptophan. The D gene is left open where the match is weak. Clone sizes are given selectively: once, few, many, or a class where the clone is expanded.

clone_size j_call d_call v_call cdr3_nt cdr3_aa
- TRBJ2-7 TRBD1 TRBV14 TGTGCCAGCAGCCGGGACAGGGGGTACGAGCAGTACTTC CASSRDRGYEQYF
- TRBJ2-1 TRBD1 TRBV9 TGTGCCACGGGGGCAGGGGGCTTCTACAATGAGCAGTTCTTC CATGAGGFYNEQFF
few TRBJ2-2 - TRBV11-3 TGTGCCAGCAGTAAAGGAACGGCTAACACCGGGGAGCTGTTTTTT CASSKGTANTGELFF
- TRBJ2-7 - TRBV19 TGTGCCAGTAGTATAGTCTCGGGGGCCTACGAGCAGTACTTC CASSIVSGAYEQYF
- TRBJ2-4 TRBD2 TRBV6-4 TGTGCCAGCAGTGACCTCCTAGCGGGAGTGGCCAAAAACATTCAGTACTTC CASSDLLAGVAKNIQYF
- TRBJ2-2 TRBD1 TRBV18 TGTGCCAGTCGGGACAGGGACACCGGGGAGCTGTTTTTT CASRDRDTGELFF
- TRBJ2-3 - TRBV28 TGTGCCAGCTCAGGGGCTAGTTTCTGGGGGAGCGGGACCGACACAGATACGCAGTATTTT CASSGASFWGSGTDTDTQYF
- TRBJ1-4 TRBD1 TRBV5-5 TGTGCCAGCAGACCCGGGGAGACAGGGGGCGGCGAAAAACTGTTTTTT CASRPGETGGGEKLFF
- TRBJ1-4 TRBD1 TRBV18 TGTGCCAGCTCAGATGGGACAGCAACTAATGAAAAACTGTTTTTT CASSDGTATNEKLFF
once TRBJ2-7 TRBD1 TRBV4-3 TGCGCCAGCAGCCATGACCCCCCGGGACAGGGGTTAGACGAGCAGTACTTC CASSHDPPGQGLDEQYF
- TRBJ1-2 TRBD1 TRBV28 TGTGCCACCTCCCGGGACAGGGGGCTGAATGGCTACACCTTC CATSRDRGLNGYTF
once TRBJ2-1 TRBD2 TRBV7-2 TGTGCCAGCAGCTCGCGCCGACTAGCGGGGGGGGATGAGCAGTTCTTC CASSSRRLAGGDEQFF
- TRBJ1-5 - TRBV7-6 TGTGCCAGCAGCTTAGAGGCCGGACAGTTGAATCAGCCCCAGCATTTT CASSLEAGQLNQPQHF
- TRBJ2-5 TRBD1 TRBV5-4 TGTGCCAGCAGCTTCTTCAGGGGACAGTTGGGACAAGAGACCCAGTACTTC CASSFFRGQLGQETQYF
- TRBJ2-3 TRBD2 TRBV19 TGTGCCAGTAGTATATCTGGGACTAGCAGAGATACGCAGTATTTT CASSISGTSRDTQYF
- TRBJ1-1 - TRBV5-1 TGCGCCAGCAGCAAGGCGCAAGAAGCTTTCTTT CASSKAQEAFF
- TRBJ1-1 - TRBV9 TGTGCCAGCAGCGTAGCGGTGGCAGGGAGTACTGAAGCTTTCTTT CASSVAVAGSTEAFF
- TRBJ2-3 TRBD2 TRBV11-2 TGTGCCAGCAGAACCGGACTAGCGAGGGATACGCAGTATTTT CASRTGLARDTQYF
- TRBJ2-1 TRBD2 TRBV9 TGTGCCAGCAGCCTAAGGGAGGGCCCCTACAATGAGCAGTTCTTC CASSLREGPYNEQFF
- TRBJ1-2 TRBD1 TRBV6-5 TGTGCCAGCCGGTCAGGGGGGATTGGGTATGGCTACACCTTC CASRSGGIGYGYTF
- TRBJ1-2 TRBD1 TRBV27 TGTGCCAGCAGGAGGGGACAGGGAGGCGGTGGCTACACCTTC CASRRGQGGGGYTF
few TRBJ2-5 - TRBV7-2 TGTGCCAGCAGCTGGGGGGGCCAGAGAGAGACCCAGTACTTC CASSWGGQRETQYF
- TRBJ1-1 - TRBV28 TGTGCCAGCAGTTTATTTCCGGGCCAGAACACTGAAGCTTTCTTT CASSLFPGQNTEAFF
- TRBJ1-2 - TRBV6-1 TGTGCCAGCAGTGAAGCTTTTAGGGCGGACTATGGCTACACCTTC CASSEAFRADYGYTF
once TRBJ2-6 - TRBV7-2 TGTGCCAGCAGCTTGTTCCTCTCTGGGGCCAACGTCCTGACTTTC CASSLFLSGANVLTF
- TRBJ2-3 - TRBV11-2 TGTGCCAGCAGCACCTTGGACTTTGGGGATACGCAGTATTTT CASSTLDFGDTQYF
- TRBJ1-1 TRBD1 TRBV6-5 TGTGCCAGCAGGGCTCCGGGACAGAGCACTGAAGCTTTCTTT CASRAPGQSTEAFF
- TRBJ2-3 TRBD1 TRBV28 TGTGCCAGCAGTTTGTGGGGACAGGGATTAGGTACGCAGTATTTT CASSLWGQGLGTQYF
- TRBJ1-2 TRBD1 TRBV7-9 TGTGCCAGCAGCTTAGGGGACAGGGGGCGATTCTATGGCTACACCTTC CASSLGDRGRFYGYTF
once TRBJ2-5 - TRBV28 TGTGCCAGCAGCCCCACCATAGGGATCCGGGAGACCCAGTACTTC CASSPTIGIRETQYF
- TRBJ1-5 TRBD1 TRBV7-6 TGTGCCAGCAGCCCAGGGGGCCCTTCGCCCCAGCATTTT CASSPGGPSPQHF
- TRBJ2-3 - TRBV2 TGTGCCAGCAGTGAAGCGGGAGTTACCGGGGATACGCAGTATTTT CASSEAGVTGDTQYF
- TRBJ2-3 - TRBV9 TGTGCCAGCAGCGTAGGAGGCGGGAGCACAGATACGCAGTATTTT CASSVGGGSTDTQYF
- TRBJ2-3 - TRBV4-3 TGCGCCAGCAGCCAAGAATACAGTAGGGCCTTGGGGCTTTTTAACACAGATACGCAGTATTTT CASSQEYSRALGLFNTDTQYF
- TRBJ2-7 - TRBV7-2 TGTGCCAGCAGCTTAGGCCCAGGGCTAGCCTACGAGCAGTACTTC CASSLGPGLAYEQYF
- TRBJ1-1 - TRBV15 TGTGCCACCAGCAGAGATAGGGGAGTCACGAACACTGAAGCTTTCTTT CATSRDRGVTNTEAFF
- TRBJ1-5 - TRBV19 TGTGCCAGTACCCCTGACGGGGGCACTTGGAGGCCCCAGCATTTT CASTPDGGTWRPQHF
- TRBJ1-1 - TRBV29-1 TGCAGCGGCGGGTCGGGCACTGAAGCTTTCTTT CSGGSGTEAFF
- TRBJ2-2 - TRBV28 TGTGCCAGCAGTTTATCCGGGGAGCTGTTTTTT CASSLSGELFF
once TRBJ2-7 TRBD2 TRBV5-4 TGTGCCAGCAGCCGGCCGGGGGGGCAAAGGGTCGAGCAGTACTTC CASSRPGGQRVEQYF
- TRBJ1-2 TRBD1 TRBV5-1 TGCGCCAGCAGCTTGGATGGGACAGGGGAAGGGTACACCTTC CASSLDGTGEGYTF
- TRBJ2-7 - TRBV10-3 TGTGCCATCAGTGAGTCTACGGGGGCCCACGAGCAGTACTTC CAISESTGAHEQYF
- TRBJ1-6 - TRBV5-1 TGCGCCAGCAGCCAGGTCAATTCACCCCTCCACTTT CASSQVNSPLHF
- TRBJ1-1 - TRBV7-9 TGTGCCAGCAGCTTAGGGCGGGGAGCGAACACTGAAGCTTTCTTT CASSLGRGANTEAFF
once TRBJ2-1 - TRBV7-2 TGTGCCAGCAGCCAGAGAAGCGGTTCCTACAATGAGCAGTTCTTC CASSQRSGSYNEQFF
- TRBJ1-3 - TRBV10-3 TGTGCCATCAGTGATGGGGGGCGAGGAAACACCATATATTTT CAISDGGRGNTIYF
- TRBJ1-5 - TRBV7-2 TGTGCCAGCAGCTCCCTTATAGGGGGTAATCAGCCCCAGCATTTT CASSSLIGGNQPQHF
once TRBJ1-2 - TRBV7-9 TGTGCCAGCAGCTTGGCCCGGGGGGGTACTAACTATGGCTACACCTTC CASSLARGGTNYGYTF
- TRBJ1-5 - TRBV6-6 TGTGCCAGCAGCAAGGGACGGATTAGCAATCAGCCCCAGCATTTT CASSKGRISNQPQHF
- TRBJ2-1 - TRBV7-9 TGTGCCAGCAGCTTATGGGGGACGTACAATGAGCAGTTCTTC CASSLWGTYNEQFF
- TRBJ1-5 TRBD1 TRBV19 TGTGCCAGCGGTACAGGGGCGCGGCAGCCCCAGCATTTT CASGTGARQPQHF
few TRBJ2-1 TRBD2 TRBV27 TGTGCCAGCAGTTCCTTGGGACTAGCGGTTCTTGAGCAGTTCTTC CASSSLGLAVLEQFF
- TRBJ1-5 TRBD1 TRBV10-1 TGCGCCAGCACTGACGGACAGGGAGAGAGGGAGCAGCCCCAGCATTTT CASTDGQGEREQPQHF
- TRBJ1-2 - TRBV19 TGTGCCAGTAGCCGGGACAAACGGGGAAACTATGGCTACACCTTC CASSRDKRGNYGYTF
- TRBJ1-5 TRBD1 TRBV19 TGTGCCAGTAGTCATACAGGGGGCATGGGCAATCAGCCCCAGCATTTT CASSHTGGMGNQPQHF